The T cell receptor beta chain described here comes from a study of blood T cell repertoires in COVID-19. Whole-study context: Samples of COVID-19 (acute and convalescent) were obtained from the United States, Italy and Spain.

Measured with immunoSEQ multiplex PCR; TCRdb has only the in-frame clones, and not every one. Of over 110,000 clones in the sample, 84% are singletons; the top ten hold 3% to 4%. CDR3 size: 14 residues. V lost 2 bases and J 6 bases, leaving 14 bases between the germline ends. The germline V gene encodes CDR1 MNHNS and CDR2 SASEGT. The receptor was isolated from a man between 50 and 59 years old in a cohort exposed to, infected with or recovered from COVID-19 (not recorded which). The sequencing input was PBMCs or T cells enriched from blood (not recorded which). This rearrangement joins TRBV6-1 to TRBJ2-7; a weak D match, TRBD2 (5 bases). The CDR3, as DNA: TGTGCCAGCAGTGAAAGCACGGGATATTCCGAGCAGTACTTC. Its protein product is CASSESTGYSEQYF.